A selection of T cell receptor beta chains follows, all from one sample in a study of human T cells and chemical hapten exposure. TCRdb reanalysed the RACE reads using MiXCR and keeps one entry per CDR3 protein. The sample has more than 35,000 distinct CDR3 sequences, 10% to 15% seen once; the top ten hold around 2%. Sequenced material: whole blood, taken in connection with sensitization to the hapten diphenylcyclopropenone (DPC). All receptors come from a woman in her 40s with alopecia areata. Some clones in this sample may be carry-over from other donors' samples. The CDR3 runs from the conserved cysteine through the conserved F or W. The order of the fields is V gene, J gene, CDR3 protein.

TRBV7-9	TRBJ2-3	CASSLMRRVKDTQYF
TRBV28	TRBJ2-7	CASRGAGIGEQYF
TRBV28	TRBJ2-5	CASSLSAGTGTQYF
TRBV7-6	TRBJ2-5	CASSLMGEETQYF
TRBV9	TRBJ2-1	CASGRNRYNEQFF
TRBV10-2	TRBJ2-1	CASTRLANEQFF
TRBV11-2	TRBJ2-7	CASSSGTASYEQYF
TRBV15	TRBJ2-3	CATWSGGLTDTQYF
TRBV10-3	TRBJ2-6	CVTYPGQGASGANVLTF
TRBV7-8	TRBJ2-3	CASNIMKADTQYF
TRBV2	TRBJ2-6	CASSEWQGVSSGANVLTF
TRBV4-3	TRBJ1-5	CASSPGQFSNQPQHF
TRBV11-3	TRBJ2-1	CASSSTAAEQFF
TRBV15	TRBJ1-1	CATSRGEGAFF
TRBV2	TRBJ2-7	CASSEGWTLVGSYEQYF
TRBV29-1	TRBJ2-7	CSAGLSYEQYF
TRBV5-1	TRBJ2-7	CASRGLPTYEQYF
TRBV29-1	TRBJ2-3	CSVAGETDTQYF
TRBV7-8	TRBJ2-3	CASSLARLAGFTDTQYF
TRBV28	TRBJ2-7	CASSLYSPYEQYF
TRBV4-3	TRBJ2-7	CASSPNTGTSGSIEQYF
TRBV5-1	TRBJ2-1	CASRAGNEQFF
TRBV11-3	TRBJ2-1	CASSHGRRSYNEQFF
TRBV7-9	TRBJ1-2	CASSSYDRDHIGYTF
TRBV15	TRBJ2-3	CATSGLRHGSEGGILVTDTQYF
TRBV10-3	TRBJ2-7	CAIGTSGFEQYF
TRBV29-1	TRBJ1-2	CSVGEGRDGYTF
TRBV4-3	TRBJ2-5	CASSQDPLLAGQETQYF
TRBV20-1	TRBJ2-7	CSARDKKGSYEQYF
TRBV10-3	TRBJ1-6	CATRAQGFDSSYNSPLHF